Many counts were recorded for the clone carrying this T cell receptor beta chain. Its specificity is not known. The CDR3 sequence is 13 residues long. V was clipped by 7 bases and J by 1 base, with 10 bases between them. Germline values: CDR1 SEHNR, CDR2 FQNEAQ (reference sequence). The diagnostic basis comprised clinical symptoms, serum thyroxine and TRAb, thyroid ultrasound and orbital computed tomography. This record comes from a study of T cells in Graves' hyperthyroidism and ophthalmopathy. The wider study: At the time of initial diagnosis and before any treatment, peripheral blood was collected. General observations from the study: Most clonotypes expanded in thyroid above 0.001 were likewise present in blood. Ophthalmopathy prediction by the model preceded onset by a median approximately six months.

Amplified TCR beta CDR3 regions came from RNA transcripts. A first-round RT-PCR of the TCR CDR3 used the HTBI primer set. Via MiXCR, TCRdb re-called the multiplex PCR reads, giving one row per CDR3 protein. Of 700,000 to 850,000 distinct CDR3 sequences in the sample, roughly a third were seen once. This chain uses TRBV7-9 with TRBJ1-1; tentative D call: TRBD1 (6 bases). The sequencing input was blood. This clonotype was sampled from a woman aged 40 to 55 with Graves' hyperthyroidism. The DNA of the CDR3 is TGTGCCAGCACCCCGACAGGGAACACTGAAGCTTTCTTT. Encoded protein: CASTPTGNTEAFF.